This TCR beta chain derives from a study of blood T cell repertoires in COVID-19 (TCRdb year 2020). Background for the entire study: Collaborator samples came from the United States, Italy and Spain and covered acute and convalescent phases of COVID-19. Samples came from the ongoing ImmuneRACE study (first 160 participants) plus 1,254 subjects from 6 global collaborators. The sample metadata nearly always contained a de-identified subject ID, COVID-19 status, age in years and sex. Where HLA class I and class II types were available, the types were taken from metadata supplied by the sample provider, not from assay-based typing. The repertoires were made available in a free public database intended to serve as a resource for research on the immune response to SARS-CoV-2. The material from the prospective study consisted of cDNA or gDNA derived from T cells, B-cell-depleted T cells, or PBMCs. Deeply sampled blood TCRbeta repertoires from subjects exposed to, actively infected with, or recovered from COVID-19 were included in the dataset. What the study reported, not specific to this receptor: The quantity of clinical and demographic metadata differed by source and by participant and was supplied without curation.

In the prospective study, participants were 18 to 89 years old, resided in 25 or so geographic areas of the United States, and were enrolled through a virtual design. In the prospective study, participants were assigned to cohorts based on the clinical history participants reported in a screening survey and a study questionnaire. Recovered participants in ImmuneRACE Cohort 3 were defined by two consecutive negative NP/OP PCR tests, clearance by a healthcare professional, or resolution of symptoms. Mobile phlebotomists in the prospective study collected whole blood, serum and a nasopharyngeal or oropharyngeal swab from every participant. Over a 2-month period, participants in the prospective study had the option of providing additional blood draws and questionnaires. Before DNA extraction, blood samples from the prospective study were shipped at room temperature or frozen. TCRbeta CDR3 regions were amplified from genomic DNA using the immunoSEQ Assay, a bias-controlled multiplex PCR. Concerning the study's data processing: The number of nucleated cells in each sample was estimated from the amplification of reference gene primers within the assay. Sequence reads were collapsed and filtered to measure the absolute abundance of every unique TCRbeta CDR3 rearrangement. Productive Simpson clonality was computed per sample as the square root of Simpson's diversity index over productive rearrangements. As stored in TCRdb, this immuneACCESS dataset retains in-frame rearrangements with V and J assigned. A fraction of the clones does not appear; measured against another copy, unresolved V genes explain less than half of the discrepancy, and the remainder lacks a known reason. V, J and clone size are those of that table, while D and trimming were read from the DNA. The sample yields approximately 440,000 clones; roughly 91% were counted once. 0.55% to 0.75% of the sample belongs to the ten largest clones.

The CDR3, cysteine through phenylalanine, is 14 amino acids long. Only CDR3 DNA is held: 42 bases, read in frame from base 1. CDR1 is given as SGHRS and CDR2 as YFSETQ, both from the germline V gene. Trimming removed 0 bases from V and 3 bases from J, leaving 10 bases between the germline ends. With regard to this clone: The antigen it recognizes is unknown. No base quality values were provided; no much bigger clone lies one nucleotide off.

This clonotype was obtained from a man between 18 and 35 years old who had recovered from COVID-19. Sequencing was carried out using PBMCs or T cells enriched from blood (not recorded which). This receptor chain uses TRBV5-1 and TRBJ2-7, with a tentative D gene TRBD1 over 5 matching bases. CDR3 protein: CASSLGDRDYEQYF. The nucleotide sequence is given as TGCGCCAGCAGCTTGGGTGACAGAGACTACGAGCAGTACTTC.